This T cell receptor (beta chain) was sequenced in a study of blood T cell repertoires in COVID-19. In the study overall: Nucleic acid was either cDNA or gDNA, and it came from T cells, B-cell-depleted T cells, or PBMCs.

The V and J ends lost 4 bases and 4 bases, in that order; junction bases with no gene match: 12. CDR3 size: 17 residues. Germline CDR1 SGHNT, CDR2 YYREEE (reference sequence). This clone was picked up a small number of times. Per the study methods: From reference gene primer amplification, estimates of nucleated cell counts were derived. Data came from immunoSEQ multiplex PCR; TCRdb stores just in-frame clones and leaves some out. V and J calls and clone size come straight from that table; D and trimming were deduced from the DNA. This repertoire shows about 100,000 clones, around 90% found once; its top ten account for 4% to 5%. Patients in Seattle were enrolled during active infection, then followed longitudinally.

Input material: peripheral blood. The V and J genes are TRBV5-4 and TRBJ1-2; 11 positions match TRBD1. The source is a human donor with COVID-19, enrolled during active disease. The donor label of this sample is uncertain. CDR3 loop: CASSPGQGAHRTYGYTF. The CDR3 DNA sequence: TGTGCCAGCAGCCCCGGACAGGGGGCGCATCGGACCTATGGCTACACCTTC.